Below, 3 T cell receptor beta chains from the same sample are listed, as sequenced in a study of CD8 T cells in ankylosing spondylitis (dated by TCRdb to about 2017). The library was produced with 5' RACE. The reads were generated on an Illumina MiSeq. Through fastp at Q25 and MiXCR, TCRdb rebuilt clones from the public reads, retaining in-frame beta chains. Rows with one shared CDR3 protein collapse into an entry with the most common genes and DNA. Present in this sample are nearly 25,000 distinct CDR3 sequences, less than 20% of which were seen just once. Around 30% of the sample is in the top ten clones. Source material: blood. Source of these receptors: a male donor with ankylosing spondylitis or in good health (not recorded which).

This clonotype was observed many times. The rearrangement links TRBV29-1 to TRBJ2-5; 8 positions agree with TRBD2. Trimming cost V 6 bases and J 1 base; bases outside gene matches: 7. CDR1 and CDR2 from the germline V gene are SQVTM and ANQGSEA. The CDR3 is 14 residues long. The DNA of the CDR3 is TGCAGCGTCGCACTAGCGGCCGCCCAAGAGACCCAGTACTTC. Its protein product is CSVALAAAQETQYF.

The chain carries TRBV5-1 and TRBJ2-7, with 11 bases matching TRBD1. The trim removed 6 bases at V and 5 bases at J, leaving 10 bases unmatched. This CDR3 comprises 15 residues. Germline lookup yields CDR1 SGHRS and CDR2 YFSETQ. The CDR3 is CASTVDGTGGNEQYV. DNA of the CDR3: TGCGCCAGCACCGTGGATGGGACAGGGGGAAACGAGCAGTACGTC.

This sequence joins TRBV5-1 and TRBJ2-3, with D possibly TRBD2 on 6 matching bases. CDR3 length: 16 residues. V gave up 4 bases and J gave up 3 bases, with 18 bases separating them. Germline CDR1 is SGHRS and CDR2 is YFSETQ. The CDR3 region is CASSGGIDWFTDTQYF. As DNA, the CDR3 is TGCGCCAGCAGCGGGGGGATTGACTGGTTTACAGATACGCAGTATTTT.